A single sample gave rise to the 23 T cell receptor beta chains below, sequenced in a study of blood T cell repertoires in COVID-19. Repertoires were generated with immunoSEQ multiplex PCR, while TCRdb's copy carries only in-frame clones and drops some. The table lists roughly 120,000 clones, around 82% of them singletons, with roughly 7% in the top ten. The sequenced material came from peripheral blood. The receptors shown here come from a woman aged 45-65 years with acute or convalescent COVID-19.

The V call is TRBV6-2 or TRBV6-3, the J call TRBJ1-2, with 8 bases identical to TRBD1. The CDR3 runs to 13 residues. J lost 6 bases, V lost 4 bases, and 4 bases had no gene match. CDR1 is MNHEY, CDR2 SVGEGT, per germline. The CDR3 DNA reads TGTGCCAGCAGTTCAGGGGGCGATAATGGCTACACCTTC. Its translation: CASSSGGDNGYTF.

The J gene is TRBJ1-4, the V gene TRBV5-1, with TRBD1 matching over 7 bases. CDR3 length: 13 residues. CDR1 and CDR2 (germline): SGHRS, YFSETQ. The junction had 13 bases not matched to a gene; V was cut back by 4 bases and J by 16 bases. DNA for the CDR3: TGCGCCAGCAGCCCCGGGGGGGACAGCAAAGAGTTTTTT. Translating it yields CASSPGGDSKEFF.

The chain is built from TRBV2 and TRBJ1-2; 8 bases are a match to TRBD1. Germline V gene sequence: CDR1 SNHLY, CDR2 FYNNEI. This CDR3 spans 16 amino acids. J was trimmed by 3 bases and V by 6 bases; bases with no gene match: 12. The CDR3 here is CASRGQGGGWDYGYTF. CDR3 nucleotides: TGTGCCAGCAGAGGACAGGGAGGAGGTTGGGACTATGGCTACACCTTC.

This chain connects TRBV7-9 to TRBJ2-1; D possibly corresponds to TRBD1 (5 bases). The length of the CDR3 is 12 residues. The germline V and J ends were trimmed by 5 bases and 7 bases, with 9 bases remaining between them. Germline CDR1 and CDR2: SEHNR and FQNEAQ (reference sequence). The CDR3 sequence: CASSLNRNEQFF. For the CDR3, the DNA is TGTGCCAGCAGCCTCAACAGGAATGAGCAGTTCTTC.

This rearrangement joins TRBV19 to TRBJ1-1; TRBD1 agrees at 9 bases. The CDR3 length is 15 residues. Germline CDR1 is LNHDA and CDR2 is SQIVND (reference sequence). V lost 3 bases, J lost 10 bases, and 12 bases stayed unmatched. CDR3 in DNA: TGTGCCAGTAGTATTCTGGGGACAGGGAAGGGTGTAGCTTTCTTT. It translates to CASSILGTGKGVAFF.

The chain uses TRBV2 and TRBJ1-1, with 9 nucleotides matching TRBD1. CDR1 SNHLY and CDR2 FYNNEI come from the germline V gene. The V segment lost 7 bases and the J segment 2 bases; nucleotides outside the gene matches: 2. The CDR3 sequence is 13 residues long. In DNA, the CDR3 is TGTGCCAGCAACAGGGGGCCCAACACTGAAGCTTTCTTT. Translation gives CASNRGPNTEAFF.

The chain employs TRBV4-1 and TRBJ2-7; no reliable D call. Germline V gene lookup returns CDR1 MGHRA and CDR2 YSYEKL. Deletions cut 5 bases from V and 5 bases from J, with 13 bases between. The CDR3 runs to 13 residues. The CDR3 DNA follows: TGCGCCAGCAGCATTTGGGTAGAGGACGAGCAGTACTTC. It is translated as CASSIWVEDEQYF.

Concerning this clone: One end of the junction is discordant with germline, which a read error may explain. The rearrangement joins TRBV19 to TRBJ1-3; D unclear. Germline V gene lookup returns CDR1 LNHDA and CDR2 SQIVND (reference sequence). The CDR3 contains 15 residues. The CDR3 here is CASSIPGAGGNAIYF. CDR3 bases: TGTGCCAGTAGTATCCCTGGAGCTGGAGGAAACGCCATATATTTT.

The gene calls are TRBV2 and TRBJ2-3; D perhaps matches TRBD2 (6 bases). The germline V and J ends were trimmed by 8 bases and 0 bases, with 9 bases remaining between them. CDR1 is SNHLY and CDR2 is FYNNEI in the germline V gene. The CDR3 has 13 amino acids. The CDR3 DNA follows: TGTGCCAGCGGCCGGGAGAGCACAGATACGCAGTATTTT. This gives the protein CASGRESTDTQYF.

This chain connects TRBV12-3 or TRBV12-4 to TRBJ2-7; 7 bases agree with TRBD1. This CDR3 has 13 residues. V gave up 6 bases and J gave up 3 bases; unmatched junction bases: 5. CDR3 sequence reads: CASSRQGRYEQYF. The CDR3 DNA is TGTGCCAGCAGCAGACAGGGACGCTACGAGCAGTACTTC.

This clone came up once. The genes are TRBV19 and TRBJ1-1; tentative D call: TRBD1 (6 bases). Germline V gives CDR1 LNHDA, CDR2 SQIVND (reference sequence). The CDR3 is 15 amino acids. V lost 3 bases to trimming and J lost 6 bases, with 17 bases between them. The CDR3 bases are TGTGCCAGTAGTATTTTGGGGGCCAGGGGTGCTGAAGCTTTCTTT. Its translation: CASSILGARGAEAFF.

CDR3 region: CASGRGYYEQYF. The CDR3 region has the DNA TGTGCCAGCGGCAGGGGGTACTACGAGCAGTACTTC. The chain carries TRBV6-6 and TRBJ2-7, with 7 bases fitting TRBD1. CDR3 length: 12 residues. CDR1 is MNHNY, CDR2 SVGAGI, per germline (reference sequence). With V trimmed by 8 bases and J by 3 bases, 4 bases remained unmatched.

The chain employs TRBV4-1 and TRBJ2-1, with 9 positions matching TRBD2. The germline CDR1 and CDR2 sequences are MGHRA and YSYEKL. V gave up 0 bases and J gave up 6 bases; unmatched junction bases: 9. The CDR3 is 17 residues long. The CDR3 here is CASSQEEGGGESNEQFF. The CDR3 bases are TGCGCCAGCAGCCAAGAGGAAGGCGGGGGGGAATCCAATGAGCAGTTCTTC.

This clone was recorded once. The chain recombines TRBV19 with TRBJ1-5; 7 nucleotides match TRBD1. Germline V gene sequence: CDR1 LNHDA, CDR2 SQIVND (reference sequence). V lost 5 bases, J lost 4 bases, and 11 bases stayed unmatched. The CDR3 sequence is 16 residues long. CDR3 in amino acids: CASSVPDRVKNQPQHF. The CDR3 nucleotides read TGTGCCAGTAGTGTTCCCGACAGGGTAAAGAATCAGCCCCAGCATTTT.

J is TRBJ1-5 and V is TRBV19; 8 nucleotides match TRBD1. V was clipped by 6 bases and J by 6 bases; unmatched bases: 10. The CDR3 contains 15 residues. Germline V lookup: CDR1 LNHDA, CDR2 SQIVND (reference sequence). CDR3 DNA: TGTGCCAGTAGGCGGACAGGGCGGGAAGTTCAGCCCCAGCATTTT. This encodes CASRRTGREVQPQHF.

With respect to this clone: A read error may account for a junction end that differs from germline. The V call is TRBV6-5, the J call TRBJ1-6; the D is unclear. Germline assignment: CDR1 MNHEY and CDR2 SVGAGI. The CDR3 spans 13 residues. The CDR3 bases are TGTGCCAGCAGTTACGGGTACAGCCTACCAACCCATTTT. Its protein product is CASSYGYSLPTHF.

The chain links TRBV12-2 to TRBJ1-4. TRBV12-2 is listed as a pseudogene. The length of the CDR3 is 22 residues. The CDR3 is CASRPPRGGANCRGSFNEKLFF. For the CDR3, the DNA is TGTGCAAGTCGTCCTCCCCGAGGGGGGGCTAACTGTAGAGGGTCATTTAATGAAAAACTGTTTTTT.

This rearrangement joins TRBV6-1 to TRBJ2-4; 10 positions match TRBD1. V shed 4 bases, J shed 0 bases, and the junction held 15 bases outside the gene matches. Germline assignment: CDR1 MNHNS and CDR2 SASEGT. The CDR3 runs to 20 residues. The DNA for the CDR3 is TGTGCCAGCAGTGGCCCCCGGGACAGGGGCCGAACCCTAGCCAAAAACATTCAGTACTTC. Its translation is CASSGPRDRGRTLAKNIQYF.

This clone was observed a few times. The chain employs TRBV5-1 and TRBJ1-5; 7 bases are shared with TRBD1. J gave up 4 bases and V 3 bases, and 7 bases lay outside the gene matches. Germline V gene lookup returns CDR1 SGHRS and CDR2 YFSETQ. The CDR3 has 15 amino acids. The CDR3 reads CASSSEGARNQPQHF. The CDR3 DNA follows: TGCGCCAGCAGCTCGGAGGGGGCGCGGAATCAGCCCCAGCATTTT.

V gene TRBV28 combines with J gene TRBJ1-5, with a weak D call TRBD1 (5 bases). V lost 5 bases and J 2 bases, leaving 19 bases between the germline ends. CDR1 MDHEN and CDR2 SYDVKM come from the germline V gene. The CDR3 sequence is 17 residues long. CDR3 sequence reads: CASSRSPAGGGNQPQHF. DNA of the CDR3: TGTGCCAGCAGTAGGTCCCCCGCAGGAGGGGGCAATCAGCCCCAGCATTTT.

V is TRBV9 and J is TRBJ2-1; 7 bases are shared with TRBD2. Germline assignment: CDR1 SGDLS and CDR2 YYNGEE. J gave up 4 bases and V 3 bases, and 7 bases lay outside the gene matches. The CDR3 is 15 residues long. This CDR3 reads CASSAKRGTYNEQFF. The DNA of the CDR3 is TGTGCCAGCAGCGCCAAGCGGGGTACTTACAATGAGCAGTTCTTC.

V gene TRBV5-1 combines with J gene TRBJ2-2; 9 positions agree with TRBD1. This CDR3 is built from 15 residues. CDR1 and CDR2 (germline): SGHRS, YFSETQ. V gave up 4 bases and J gave up 3 bases; unmatched junction bases: 4. The CDR3 DNA reads as TGCGCCAGCAGCCCCGGGACAGGGTACACCGGGGAGCTGTTTTTT. This translates into CASSPGTGYTGELFF.

About this clone: Additional DNA sequences in this sample encode the identical CDR3. The chain combines TRBV5-1 with TRBJ1-1, with D tentatively TRBD1 (5 bases). This CDR3 region has 13 residues. Trimming removed 2 bases from V and 5 bases from J, with 10 bases in between. The germline V gene has CDR1 SGHRS and CDR2 YFSETQ. The CDR3 protein is CASSFGGGTEAFF. In DNA form, the CDR3 reads TGCGCCAGCAGCTTCGGGGGTGGGACTGAAGCTTTCTTT.